One sample yielded the 19 T cell receptor beta chains listed below, sequenced in a study of blood T cell repertoires in COVID-19. Sequencing was performed with immunoSEQ multiplex PCR; in TCRdb, only in-frame clones are kept and a portion is missing. The table shows about 250,000 clones, with around four fifths occurring only once. Sequencing was performed on peripheral blood. The receptors were sampled from a man aged 35-49 years with acute or convalescent COVID-19.

The J gene is TRBJ1-5, the V gene TRBV4-2, with D possibly TRBD1 on 6 matching bases. Germline CDR1 reads LGHNA; CDR2 reads YNFKEQ. This CDR3 is built from 15 residues. Trimming stripped 3 bases from V and 7 bases from J, with 16 bases between. The CDR3 DNA reads as TGTGCCAGCAGCCAGGAACTTACAGGGTACCAGCCCCAGCATTTT. Protein sequence: CASSQELTGYQPQHF.

The V call is TRBV4-2, the J call TRBJ1-6, with a weak D call TRBD1 (6 bases). Per germline, CDR1 LGHNA and CDR2 YNFKEQ. The V end lost 0 bases, the J end lost 1 base, and 7 bases lay between the germline ends. The CDR3 spans 16 residues. The CDR3 DNA follows: TGTGCCAGCAGCCAAGAGGACAGTTCCTATAATTCACCCCTCCACTTT. Amino acids: CASSQEDSSYNSPLHF.

This rearrangement joins TRBV6-5 to TRBJ1-1; tentatively, D is TRBD1 (6 bases). V was shortened by 8 bases and J by 6 bases, with 16 bases between the two germline ends. CDR3 size: 13 residues. The germline V gene encodes CDR1 MNHEY and CDR2 SVGAGI. CDR3 nucleotides: TGTGCCAGCCGGCCACAGGGTTATCCTGAAGCTTTCTTT. Its protein product is CASRPQGYPEAFF.

This chain links TRBV6-5 with TRBJ2-1, with D tentatively TRBD2 (6 bases). V lost 2 bases and J 7 bases, leaving 15 bases between the germline ends. This CDR3 region has 15 residues. The germline CDR1 and CDR2 sequences are MNHEY and SVGAGI. CDR3 protein: CASSYRSGLKNEQFF. CDR3 in DNA: TGTGCCAGCAGTTACCGTAGCGGCCTTAAGAATGAGCAGTTCTTC.

The chain has TRBV4-2 and TRBJ2-7, with TRBD2 matching 14 bases. This CDR3 spans 15 amino acids. The ends lost 4 bases at V and 4 bases at J; junction bases unmatched: 3. Germline CDR1 reads LGHNA; CDR2 reads YNFKEQ. The CDR3 nucleotides read TGTGCCAGCAGCCTCCGACTAGCGGGGGGGTACGAGCAGTACTTC. It yields the protein CASSLRLAGGYEQYF.

This chain links TRBV7-9 with TRBJ1-2, with 9 nucleotides matching TRBD1. The CDR3 spans 18 residues. In germline, CDR1 is SEHNR, CDR2 FQNEAQ (reference sequence). With V trimmed by 5 bases and J by 1 base, 14 bases remained unmatched. In DNA form, the CDR3 reads TGTGCCAGCAGCGCCAGGGGGGGACAGGGATTATTTAACTATGGCTACACCTTC. Its protein is CASSARGGQGLFNYGYTF.

The rearrangement links TRBV5-8 to TRBJ1-2, with 7 bases matching TRBD1. This CDR3 has 14 residues. V lost 2 bases, J lost 8 bases, and 9 bases stayed unmatched. Germline V gives CDR1 SGHTS, CDR2 YDEGEE. Here the CDR3 DNA reads TGTGCCAGCAGCTTCTACAGGGGTGCGAGGGGCTACACCTTC. It specifies CASSFYRGARGYTF. Supplemented by reference TRBV5-8 and TRBJ1-2, the full variable domain reads EAGVTQSPTHLIKTRGQQATLRCSPISGHTSVYWYQQALGLGLQFLLWYDEGEERNRGNFPPRFSGRQFPNYSSELNVNALELEDSALYLCASSFYRGARGYTFGSGTRLTVV.

This clone was found once. V gene TRBV12-3 or TRBV12-4 combines with J gene TRBJ2-1, with TRBD2 identical over 12 bases. The CDR3 length is 13 residues. Unmatched junction bases numbered 6, after V lost 6 bases and J lost 12 bases. The CDR3 is CASSATSGSLQFF. In nucleotides, the CDR3 is TGTGCCAGCAGCGCGACTAGCGGGAGTCTGCAGTTCTTC.

The chain joins TRBV27 to TRBJ2-7; D might be TRBD1 (6 bases). CDR3 size: 16 residues. Trimming left V 2 bases short and J 2 bases short, with 16 bases between. Germline lookup yields CDR1 MNHEY and CDR2 SMNVEV (reference sequence). This CDR3 reads CASSLLGTQQTYEQYF. The CDR3 region has the DNA TGTGCCAGCAGTTTACTGGGGACACAACAAACCTACGAGCAGTACTTC.

The chain combines TRBV5-1 with TRBJ2-7, with 7 bases lining up with TRBD1. Trimming cost V 2 bases and J 3 bases; bases outside gene matches: 2. The germline CDR1 and CDR2 sequences are SGHRS and YFSETQ. CDR3 length: 13 residues. The CDR3 loop is CASSFRDSYEQYF. The CDR3 region has the DNA TGCGCCAGCAGCTTCCGGGACAGCTACGAGCAGTACTTC.

This chain uses TRBV6-5 with TRBJ2-3; TRBD2 agrees at 7 bases. Germline loops: CDR1 MNHEY, CDR2 SVGAGI. The CDR3 is 13 amino acids. J lost 0 bases, V lost 9 bases, and 3 bases had no gene match. The DNA of the CDR3 is TGTGCCAGTTTGGGGGGGAGCACAGATACGCAGTATTTT. Translation: CASLGGSTDTQYF.

This chain links TRBV6-5 with TRBJ1-5, with unresolved D. The V end lost 8 bases, the J end lost 2 bases, and 10 bases lay between the germline ends. Germline loops: CDR1 MNHEY, CDR2 SVGAGI. The CDR3 totals 13 residues. CDR3 DNA: TGTGCCAGCCGGGGAGGCGGCAATCAGCCCCAGCATTTT. Amino acid sequence: CASRGGGNQPQHF.

The gene calls are TRBV6-5 and TRBJ2-7; 8 bases match TRBD1. This CDR3 spans 15 amino acids. J lost 3 bases, V lost 8 bases, and 12 bases had no gene match. Germline assignment: CDR1 MNHEY and CDR2 SVGAGI. In DNA form, the CDR3 reads TGTGCCAGCGCCGGACAGGGATCATTCCTCTACGAGCAGTACTTC. Residues: CASAGQGSFLYEQYF.

CDR3: CASSIGQGASRETQYF. In DNA form, the CDR3 reads TGTGCCAGTAGTATAGGACAGGGGGCAAGTCGAGAGACCCAGTACTTC. This rearrangement joins TRBV19 to TRBJ2-5; 10 nucleotides align to TRBD1. The CDR3 extends over 16 amino acids. The germline CDR1 and CDR2 sequences are LNHDA and SQIVND (reference sequence). After removal of 1 base from V and 4 bases from J, the junction contained 6 bases not matched to a gene.

This clone came up a few times. The chain joins TRBV4-1 to TRBJ2-7, with TRBD2 identical over 12 bases. V lost 0 bases and J lost 6; bases outside the gene matches: 9. CDR3 length equals 17 residues. Per germline, CDR1 MGHRA and CDR2 YSYEKL. The chain's CDR3 is CASSQETSGSFIGEQYF. The CDR3 nucleotides are TGCGCCAGCAGCCAAGAGACTAGCGGGAGCTTCATAGGCGAGCAGTACTTC.

This chain uses TRBV11-3 with TRBJ2-2; a weak D match, TRBD2 (5 bases). There are 15 residues in the CDR3. Germline-derived CDR1 and CDR2 are SGHNT and YENEEA. V lost 6 bases to trimming and J lost 2 bases, with 13 bases between them. The CDR3 region is CASSSRDYNTGELFF. Here the CDR3 DNA reads TGTGCCAGCAGTTCCCGGGATTATAACACCGGGGAGCTGTTTTTT.

The chain couples TRBV24-1 to TRBJ1-1; 8 bases align to TRBD1. J lost 4 bases, V lost 3 bases, and 9 bases had no gene match. CDR1 is KGHDR, CDR2 SFDVKD, per germline. The length of the CDR3 is 16 residues. As DNA, the CDR3 is TGTGCCACCAGTGATCCAGGGGGCGAGCTTGGCACTGAAGCTTTCTTT. As protein: CATSDPGGELGTEAFF.

The V and J genes are TRBV5-4 and TRBJ1-1, with 10 bases that match TRBD1. This CDR3 region has 14 residues. After removal of 6 bases from V and 0 bases from J, the junction contained 2 bases not matched to a gene. Germline V gives CDR1 SGHNT, CDR2 YYREEE (reference sequence). CDR3 in amino acids: CASTGQGMNTEAFF. CDR3 DNA sequence: TGTGCCAGCACGGGACAGGGGATGAACACTGAAGCTTTCTTT.

The CDR3 nucleotides are TGCGCCAGCACGCGGTCCAGATCTGGAAACACCATATATTTT. Its protein is CASTRSRSGNTIYF. V is TRBV10-2 and J is TRBJ1-3; no clear D gene. The V end was cut by 7 bases, the J end by 1 base, with 11 bases between. Germline assignment: CDR1 WSHSY and CDR2 SAAADI. This CDR3 has 14 amino acids.